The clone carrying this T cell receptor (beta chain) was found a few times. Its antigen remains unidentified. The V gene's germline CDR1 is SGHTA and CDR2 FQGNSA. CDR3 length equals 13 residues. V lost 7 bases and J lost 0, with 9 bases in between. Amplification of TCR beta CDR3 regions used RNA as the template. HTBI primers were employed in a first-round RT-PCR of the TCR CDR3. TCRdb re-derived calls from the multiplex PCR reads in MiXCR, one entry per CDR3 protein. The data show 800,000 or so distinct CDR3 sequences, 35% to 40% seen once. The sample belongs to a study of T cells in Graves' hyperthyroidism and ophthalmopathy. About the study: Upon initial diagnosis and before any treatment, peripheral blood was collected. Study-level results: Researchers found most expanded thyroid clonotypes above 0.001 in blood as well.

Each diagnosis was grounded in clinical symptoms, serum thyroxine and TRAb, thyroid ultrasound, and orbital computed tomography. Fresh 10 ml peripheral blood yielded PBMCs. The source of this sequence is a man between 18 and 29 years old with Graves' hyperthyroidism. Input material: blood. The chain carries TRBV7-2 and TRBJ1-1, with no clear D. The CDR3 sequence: CASNGNMNTEAFF. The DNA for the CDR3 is TGTGCCAGCAACGGGAACATGAACACTGAAGCTTTCTTT.